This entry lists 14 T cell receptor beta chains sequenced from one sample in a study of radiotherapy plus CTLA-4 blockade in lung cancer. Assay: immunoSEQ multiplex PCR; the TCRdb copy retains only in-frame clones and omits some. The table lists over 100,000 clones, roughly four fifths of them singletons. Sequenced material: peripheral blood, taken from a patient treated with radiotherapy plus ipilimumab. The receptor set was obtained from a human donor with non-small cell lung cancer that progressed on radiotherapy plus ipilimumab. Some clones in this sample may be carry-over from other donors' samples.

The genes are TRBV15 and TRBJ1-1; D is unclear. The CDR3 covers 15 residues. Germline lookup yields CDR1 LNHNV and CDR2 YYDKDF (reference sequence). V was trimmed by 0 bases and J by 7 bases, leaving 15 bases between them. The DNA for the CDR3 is TGTGCCACCAGCAGAGATAAAATGGGAGACCGTGAAGCTTTCTTT. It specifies CATSRDKMGDREAFF.

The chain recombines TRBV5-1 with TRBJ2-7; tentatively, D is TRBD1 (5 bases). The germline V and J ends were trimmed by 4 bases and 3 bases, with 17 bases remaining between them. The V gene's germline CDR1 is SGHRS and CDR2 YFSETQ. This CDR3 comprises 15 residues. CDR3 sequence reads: CASSHDGHTNYEQYF. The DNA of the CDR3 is TGCGCCAGCAGCCATGATGGACATACCAACTACGAGCAGTACTTC. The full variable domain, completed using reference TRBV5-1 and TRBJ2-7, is KAGVTQTPRYLIKTRGQQVTLSCSPISGHRSVSWYQQTPGQGLQFLFEYFSETQRNKGNFPGRFSGRQFSNSRSEMNVSTLELGDSALYLCASSHDGHTNYEQYFGPGTRLTVT.

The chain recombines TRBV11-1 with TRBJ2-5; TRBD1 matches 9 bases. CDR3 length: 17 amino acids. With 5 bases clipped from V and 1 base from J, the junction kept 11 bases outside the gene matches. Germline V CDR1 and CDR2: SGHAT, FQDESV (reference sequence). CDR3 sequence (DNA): TGTGCCAGCAGCCGGGGACAGGGCTTAGGAAGCCAAGAGACCCAGTACTTC. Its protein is CASSRGQGLGSQETQYF.

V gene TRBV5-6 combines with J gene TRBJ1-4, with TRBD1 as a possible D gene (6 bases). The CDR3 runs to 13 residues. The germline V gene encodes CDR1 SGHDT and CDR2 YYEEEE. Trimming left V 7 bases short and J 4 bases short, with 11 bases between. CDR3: CASFGQNNEKLFF. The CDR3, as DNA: TGTGCCAGCTTTGGACAGAATAATGAAAAACTGTTTTTT.

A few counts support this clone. CDR3 in DNA: TGTGCCAGCAGCTTTTACCATGGGGGCTCCTACGAGCAGTACTTC. The encoded protein is CASSFYHGGSYEQYF. The chain uses TRBV5-8 and TRBJ2-7; perhaps D is TRBD1 or TRBD2 (5 bases each). The CDR3 length is 15 residues. V was pared by 2 bases and J by 0 bases, with 12 bases between. Germline assignment: CDR1 SGHTS and CDR2 YDEGEE.

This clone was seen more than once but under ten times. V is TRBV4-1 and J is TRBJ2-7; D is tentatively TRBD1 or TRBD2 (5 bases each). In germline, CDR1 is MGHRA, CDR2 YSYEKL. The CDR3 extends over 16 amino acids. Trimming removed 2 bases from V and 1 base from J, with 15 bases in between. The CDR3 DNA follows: TGCGCCAGCAGCCAAAACTCGGTGGGGGTTTCCTACGAGCAGTACTTC. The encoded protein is CASSQNSVGVSYEQYF.

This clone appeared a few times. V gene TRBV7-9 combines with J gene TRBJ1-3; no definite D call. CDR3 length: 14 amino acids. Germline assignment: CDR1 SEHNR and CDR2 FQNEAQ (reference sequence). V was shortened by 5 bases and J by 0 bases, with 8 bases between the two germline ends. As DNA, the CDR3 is TGTGCCAGCAGCGGGTGGAGCTCTGGAAACACCATATATTTT. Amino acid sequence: CASSGWSSGNTIYF.

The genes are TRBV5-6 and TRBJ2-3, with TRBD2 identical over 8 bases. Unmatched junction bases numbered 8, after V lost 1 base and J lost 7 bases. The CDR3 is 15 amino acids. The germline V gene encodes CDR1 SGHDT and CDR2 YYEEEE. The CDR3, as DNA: TGTGCCAGCAGCTTGCGGGGTCTAGCGGGCTATACGCAGTATTTT. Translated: CASSLRGLAGYTQYF.

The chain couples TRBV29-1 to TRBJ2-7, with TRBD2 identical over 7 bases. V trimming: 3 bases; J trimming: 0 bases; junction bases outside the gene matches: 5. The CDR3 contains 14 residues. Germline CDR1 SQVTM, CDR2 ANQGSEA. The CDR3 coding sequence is TGCAGCGTTGATTTGCGGGGGAGCTCCTACGAGCAGTACTTC. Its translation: CSVDLRGSSYEQYF.

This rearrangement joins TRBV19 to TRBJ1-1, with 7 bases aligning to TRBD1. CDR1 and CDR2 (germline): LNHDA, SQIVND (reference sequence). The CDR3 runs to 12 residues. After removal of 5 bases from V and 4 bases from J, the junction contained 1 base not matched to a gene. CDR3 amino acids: CASSQGGTEAFF. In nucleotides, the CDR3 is TGTGCCAGTAGTCAGGGGGGCACTGAAGCTTTCTTT.

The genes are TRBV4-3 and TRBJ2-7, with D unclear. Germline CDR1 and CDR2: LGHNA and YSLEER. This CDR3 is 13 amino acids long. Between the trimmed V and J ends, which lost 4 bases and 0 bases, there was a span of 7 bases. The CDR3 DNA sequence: TGCGCCAGCAGCCTTTTGGGCTCCTACGAGCAGTACTTC. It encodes CASSLLGSYEQYF.

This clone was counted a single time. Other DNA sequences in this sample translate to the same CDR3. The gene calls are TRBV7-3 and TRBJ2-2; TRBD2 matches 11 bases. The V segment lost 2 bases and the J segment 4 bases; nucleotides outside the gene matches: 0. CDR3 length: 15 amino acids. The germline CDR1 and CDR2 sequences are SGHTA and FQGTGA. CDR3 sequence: CASSLLAGGTGELFF. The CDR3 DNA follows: TGTGCCAGCAGCTTACTAGCGGGGGGCACCGGGGAGCTGTTTTTT.

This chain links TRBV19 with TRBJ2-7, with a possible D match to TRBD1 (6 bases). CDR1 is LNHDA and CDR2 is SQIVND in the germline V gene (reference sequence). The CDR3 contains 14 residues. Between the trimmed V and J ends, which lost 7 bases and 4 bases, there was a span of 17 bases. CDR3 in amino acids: CASTPGGGWYEQYF. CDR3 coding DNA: TGTGCCAGTACCCCCGGTGGGGGCTGGTACGAGCAGTACTTC.

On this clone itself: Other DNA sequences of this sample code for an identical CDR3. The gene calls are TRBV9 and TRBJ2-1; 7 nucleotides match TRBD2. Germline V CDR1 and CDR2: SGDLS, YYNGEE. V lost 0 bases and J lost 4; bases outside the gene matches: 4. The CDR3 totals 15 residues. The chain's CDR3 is CASSVGLAEYNEQFF. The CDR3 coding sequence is TGTGCCAGCAGCGTAGGGCTAGCGGAGTACAATGAGCAGTTCTTC.